This T cell receptor (beta chain) was documented in a study of human T cells and chemical hapten exposure. This clonotype occurred a few times. Time point indicated: patch test 1, 2 weeks after DPC sensitization. Treatment given: therapeutic diphenylcyclopropenone sensitization with weekly scalp DPC. Germline V lookup: CDR1 MNHNS, CDR2 SASEGT. Trimming shortened V by 10 bases and J by 9 bases, and 22 bases separated the two germline ends. The CDR3 covers 15 residues. Each CDR3 protein is one row after TCRdb ran MiXCR on the RACE reads. The sample consists of around 71,000 distinct CDR3 sequences, 9.8% of them appearing once.

Sequencing was performed on whole blood, taken in connection with sensitization to the hapten diphenylcyclopropenone (DPC). The sequence was obtained from a woman aged 40 to 50 with alopecia areata. Some clones in this sample may be carry-over from other donors' samples. This chain uses TRBV6-1 with TRBJ1-6; tentatively, D is TRBD1 (6 bases). CDR3 amino acids: CATDEAGASSSPLHF. In DNA, the CDR3 is TGTGCCACCGACGAAGCGGGGGCGAGTAGTTCACCCCTCCACTTT.